The 24 T cell receptor beta chains below were found in one sample sequenced in a study of CDR3 diversity in severe acne (dated by TCRdb to between 2018 and 2021). The library relied on PCR. These reads were obtained on an Illumina HiSeq 2000. The public reads were reprocessed in TCRdb via fastp at Q25 and MiXCR, keeping in-frame beta chains. A single entry per CDR3 protein holds the most common genes and DNA from its merged rows. For this sample there are roughly 93,000 distinct CDR3 sequences; about 49% appear just once. The top ten clonotypes cover about 9.9% of the sample. Sequenced input: blood. All receptors derive from a male donor with severe acne vulgaris.

This clonotype has just one count. The germline gene is not matched at one end of the junction; a read error may be the cause. The V and J genes are TRBV28 and TRBJ2-5, with a weak D call TRBD1 (5 bases). The germline V gene encodes CDR1 MDHEN and CDR2 SYDVKM. The CDR3 runs to 13 residues. The CDR3 protein is CASSLDRQETQYF. The CDR3 DNA is TGTGCCAGCAGTTTAGACAGACAAGAGACACAGTACTTC.

V is TRBV6-1 and J is TRBJ1-2; D is undetermined. Trimming removed 8 bases from V and 2 bases from J, with 9 bases in between. CDR1 and CDR2 from the germline V gene are MNHNS and SASEGT. The CDR3 runs 12 residues. The CDR3 reads CASPMPNYGYTF. DNA for the CDR3: TGTGCCAGCCCCATGCCCAACTATGGCTACACCTTC.

This clonotype was picked up one time. The rearrangement joins TRBV12-3 or TRBV12-4 to TRBJ2-5, with D unclear. There are 11 residues in the CDR3. Deletions cut 3 bases from V and 5 bases from J, with 4 bases between. The CDR3 loop reads CASSFSETQYF. DNA for the CDR3: TGTGCCAGCAGTTTTTCCGAGACCCAGTACTTC.

This chain links TRBV5-1 with TRBJ2-7, with TRBD2 matching 11 bases. The CDR3 has 19 amino acids. Trimming cost V 1 base and J 3 bases; bases outside gene matches: 15. Looked up from germline, CDR1 is SGHRS and CDR2 is YFSETQ. The CDR3 DNA reads as TGCGCCAGCAGCTTGCGAACTAGCGGGAGACAGGGGGGGTTCTACGAGCAGTACTTC. Its translation: CASSLRTSGRQGGFYEQYF.

The chain recombines TRBV2 with TRBJ2-6; D gene unclear. There are 13 residues in the CDR3. Trimming took 7 bases from V and 2 from J, leaving 6 bases between them. CDR1 is SNHLY, CDR2 FYNNEI, per germline. CDR3 nucleotides: TGTGCCAGCACAGTGCCTGGGGCCAACGTCCTGACTTTC. It translates to CASTVPGANVLTF.

The gene calls are TRBV7-9 and TRBJ2-1, with 15 bases fitting TRBD2. Germline V gene data show CDR1 as SEHNR and CDR2 as FQNEAQ (reference sequence). The ends lost 4 bases at V and 8 bases at J; junction bases unmatched: 12. This CDR3 has 18 amino acids. The CDR3 DNA follows: TGTGCCAGCAGCTCGCAGCTCGGACTAGCGGGAGGGACGGATGAGCAGTTCTTC. It is translated as CASSSQLGLAGGTDEQFF.

The chain's CDR3 is CASSPGTAGELFF. In nucleotides, the CDR3 is TGTGCCAGCAGTCCCGGGACGGCGGGGGAGCTGTTTTTT. This chain connects TRBV7-7 to TRBJ2-2; D assignment may be TRBD1 or TRBD2 (5 bases each). The germline V gene has CDR1 SSHAT and CDR2 FNYEAQ (reference sequence). Trimming took off 6 bases at V and 8 bases at J, with 13 bases between the two ends. This CDR3 has 13 amino acids.

The chain employs TRBV4-3 and TRBJ2-7, with no clear D. V was shortened by 0 bases and J by 1 base, with 4 bases between the two germline ends. The CDR3 covers 13 residues. CDR1 LGHNA and CDR2 YSLEER come from the germline V gene. The CDR3 spells CASSQDYSYEQYF. The CDR3 nucleotides read TGCGCCAGCAGCCAAGATTATTCCTACGAGCAGTACTTC.

Concerning this clonotype itself: One end of the junction fails to match germline, which may point to a read error. V gene TRBV20-1 combines with J gene TRBJ2-1; 8 bases fit TRBD1. There are 14 residues in the CDR3. Looked up from germline, CDR1 is DFQATT and CDR2 is SNEGSKA (reference sequence). The CDR3 DNA is TGCAGTGCGGGTAGACAGGGGTATTACAATGGGCAGTTCTTC. Residues: CSAGRQGYYNGQFF.

This clonotype was counted ten times or more. The chain links TRBV18 to TRBJ2-3; D possibly matches TRBD1 or TRBD2 (5 bases each). The CDR3 runs to 15 residues. V was cut by 3 bases and J by 2 bases, with 12 bases left in between. CDR1 KGHSH and CDR2 LQKENI come from the germline V gene. The CDR3, as DNA: TGTGCCAGCTCACCCCCGGGACGGAACACAGATACGCAGTATTTT. This codes for CASSPPGRNTDTQYF.

V is TRBV20-1 and J is TRBJ2-7, with 9 bases that match TRBD1. Germline CDR1 DFQATT, CDR2 SNEGSKA (reference sequence). This CDR3 has 14 amino acids. V lost 5 bases, J lost 4 bases, and 9 bases stayed unmatched. CDR3 loop: CSAGTGTGRYEQYF. CDR3 DNA: TGCAGTGCTGGAACCGGGACAGGGCGGTACGAGCAGTACTTC.

In this sample, this clonotype turned up a few times. The chain has TRBV29-1 and TRBJ2-7, with 8 bases aligning to TRBD1. CDR1 is SQVTM and CDR2 is ANQGSEA in the germline V gene. Losses at the gene ends were 4 bases for V and 5 bases for J; bases not matched to a gene: 4. The CDR3 loop spans 12 amino acids. DNA for the CDR3: TGCAGCGTTGGGGACAGGATCCACGAGCAGTACTTC. Translation: CSVGDRIHEQYF.

The gene calls are TRBV6-1 and TRBJ2-7; possibly TRBD2 for D (5 bases). V dropped 1 base and J dropped 3 bases, with 10 bases sitting between them. Germline-derived CDR1 and CDR2 are MNHNS and SASEGT. The CDR3 spans 14 residues. CDR3 in amino acids: CASSEDPSHYEQYF. The CDR3 region has the DNA TGTGCCAGCAGTGAAGATCCTAGCCACTACGAGCAGTACTTC.

For this clonotype: This sequence may be a read error, since a much larger clone differs from it by one base. The rearrangement links TRBV9 to TRBJ1-1, with D perhaps TRBD1 (5 bases). From germline, CDR1 is SGDLS and CDR2 YYNGEE. V was cut by 4 bases and J by 5 bases, with 9 bases left in between. This CDR3 has 12 amino acids. CDR3 DNA sequence: TGTGCCAGCAGCTCGGGGGGGACTGAAGCTTTCTTT. Its protein is CASSSGGTEAFF.

There are a few counts of this clonotype. Because the CDR3's place on the DNA is in doubt, the DNA is left out and the CDR3 is given as listed by TCRdb. CDR3: CAWATGAISGNTIHF. The chain is built from TRBV30 and TRBJ1-3; TRBD1, as called in the table, went unchecked against the DNA. Germline CDR1 is GTSNPN and CDR2 is SVGIG (reference sequence). The CDR3 spans 15 residues, counting both ends.

Note on this clonotype: A much larger clone lies one base from this, so it may be a read error. The chain employs TRBV20-1 and TRBJ1-2; D is ambiguous. The germline V and J ends were trimmed by 3 bases and 4 bases, with 24 bases remaining between them. The CDR3 extends over 17 amino acids. The germline V gene has CDR1 DFQATT and CDR2 SNEGSKA (reference sequence). CDR3 bases: TGCAGTGCTAGGCTCCCGTCGCCAGAGGGCTTCGGCTATGGCTACACCTTC. Protein product: CSARLPSPEGFGYGYTF.

The chain employs TRBV6-4 and TRBJ2-1; TRBD2 matches at 14 bases. The CDR3 totals 16 residues. V dropped 2 bases and J dropped 5; count of bases not matched to a gene: 2. Germline values: CDR1 MRHNA, CDR2 SNTAGT. The CDR3 DNA is TGTGCCAGCAGTGACGGGACTAGCGGGAGAGACAATGAGCAGTTCTTC. Translation gives CASSDGTSGRDNEQFF.

This clonotype was recorded many times. This chain joins TRBV25-1 and TRBJ1-4; possible D gene TRBD1, 5 bases. CDR3 length equals 14 residues. V was clipped by 4 bases and J by 3 bases, with 9 bases between them. Germline assignment: CDR1 MGHDK and CDR2 SYGVNS. The CDR3 DNA follows: TGTGCCAGCAGTGGGGGGGGTGCTAATGAAAAACTGTTTTTT. Amino acid sequence: CASSGGGANEKLFF.

The V and J genes are TRBV20-1 and TRBJ2-3; D uncertain. The CDR3 extends over 15 amino acids. The germline V gene has CDR1 DFQATT and CDR2 SNEGSKA (reference sequence). V was trimmed by 2 bases and J by 6 bases, leaving 18 bases between them. Here the CDR3 reads CSARSGQRFLDTQYF. CDR3 DNA: TGCAGTGCTAGAAGTGGGCAGAGGTTCCTTGATACGCAGTATTTT.

This clonotype was seen repeatedly, ten times or more. The V gene is TRBV9, the J gene TRBJ2-5; tentatively, D is TRBD1 or TRBD2 (5 bases each). V shed 4 bases and J shed 4 bases, with 17 bases lying between them. CDR1 and CDR2 (germline): SGDLS, YYNGEE. CDR3 length equals 15 residues. In DNA form, the CDR3 reads TGTGCCAGCAGCCCTTCCGGGACCTCAGGAGAGACCCAGTACTTC. Protein product: CASSPSGTSGETQYF.

Note on this clonotype: This clone may be a read error of a much larger clone one base away. The CDR3 here is CAAGSGEQSF. The DNA for the CDR3 is TGTGCCGCGGGCTCGGGAGAGCAGTCCTTC. The chain has TRBV25-1 and TRBJ2-1; tentative D call: TRBD2 (6 bases). The germline V gene has CDR1 MGHDK and CDR2 SYGVNS. The CDR3 contains 10 residues.

This clonotype came up many times. This chain uses TRBV11-1 with TRBJ2-7; tentatively, D is TRBD1 or TRBD2 (5 bases each). V was cut by 4 bases and J by 2 bases, with 9 bases left in between. CDR1 is SGHAT, CDR2 FQDESV, per germline (reference sequence). The CDR3 totals 13 residues. CDR3 DNA: TGTGCCAGCAGCTCGAGGGGCCCCTACGAGCAGTACTTC. Amino acids: CASSSRGPYEQYF.

In the case of this clonotype: One junction end disagrees with the germline gene, perhaps due to a read error. V usage is TRBV20-1 and J usage is TRBJ2-3, with no clear D. The length of the CDR3 is 11 residues. Germline V gene lookup returns CDR1 DFQATT and CDR2 SNEGSKA (reference sequence). The CDR3 is CSARPADTEHF. CDR3 DNA sequence: TGCAGTGCAAGACCGGCAGATACCGAGCATTTT.

This clonotype was found many times. The rearrangement links TRBV2 to TRBJ2-3; TRBD2 aligns across 7 bases. This CDR3 has 11 amino acids. Germline CDR1 is SNHLY and CDR2 is FYNNEI. After removal of 6 bases from V and 6 bases from J, the junction contained 0 bases not matched to a gene. The CDR3, as DNA: TGTGCCAGCAGCGGGGGGGATACGCAGTATTTT. As protein: CASSGGDTQYF.